This T cell receptor beta chain stems from a study of response to subunit inactivated influenza vaccine (dated by TCRdb to 2016 to 2018). For the wider study: To follow how T cells responded to a trivalent subunit inactivated influenza vaccine, the researchers relied on deep quantitative profiling of the T cell receptor repertoire.

The table lists this clonotype with a few counts. It lacks a known antigen. No clone much larger than this one lies a single base away; base qualities are absent. The library was obtained by RT-PCR. Sequencing instrument: Illumina HiSeq 2500. Through fastp at Q25 and MiXCR, TCRdb rebuilt clones from the public reads, retaining in-frame beta chains. Every entry covers one CDR3 protein and lists the most common genes and DNA from its rows. The sample has 500,000 to 550,000 distinct CDR3 sequences on record, 7.6% of them singletons. The ten most abundant clones make up under 15% of the sample. Broader findings and caveats from the paper: The authors proposed that each seasonal influenza vaccination may bring in only a limited number of new T cells.

V gives up 4 bases and J gives up 0 bases, and the segment between their germline ends measures 16 bases. The CDR3 contains 16 residues, cysteine and phenylalanine counted. Only the CDR3 part of the read is kept: 48 bases, read in frame from the first base. CDR1 SGHRS and CDR2 YFSETQ are derived from the germline V gene. The sample here was PBMCs from blood, taken around 2 years after vaccination. The receptor was derived from a man in his fifties or sixties who received an inactivated influenza vaccine. Donor details come from another sample of the same person, matched by shared clones. This receptor chain uses TRBV5-1 and TRBJ1-2; a confident D gene designation cannot be given. The base sequence is TGCGCCAGCAGCCCATCGCCAGGAGATACTAACTATGGCTACACCTTC. This sequence encodes CASSPSPGDTNYGYTF.